The TCR beta chain described here comes from a study of blood T cells in healthy people across ages. Points from the study as a whole: More naive CD4+ cells and higher diversity marked long-lived donors relative to aged donors.

The germline CDR1 and CDR2 sequences are SGHRS and YFSETQ. CDR3 length equals 17 residues. Details on this clonotype: Its antigen is unidentified.

A second roughly 6 to 12 cycle PCR used barcoded and J-beta primers. Each cDNA molecule received a tag from a template-switch adaptor that had 12 random nucleotides. Via MiXCR, TCRdb re-called the 5' RACE reads, giving one row per CDR3 protein. Here the sample spans 1.5 million to 2 million distinct CDR3 sequences, about 49% being singletons. Sample: blood. The chain recombines TRBV5-1 with TRBJ2-7; 8 bases fit TRBD1. The J call may be mistaken, given a closer DNA end match to TRBJ2-5. The TCR originated in a woman aged 40 to 55 in good health. In DNA form, the CDR3 reads TGCGCCAGCAGCTTGAGCTATGGGGGACAGGAGAGAGAGACCCAGTACTTC. Its translation: CASSLSYGGQERETQYF.